This entry describes one T cell receptor beta chain. The antigen remains undetermined. Generated by immunoSEQ multiplex PCR, the TCRdb table keeps only in-frame clones and is missing some. The sample includes under 140,000 clones, 85% to 95% of them seen just once. The sample is drawn from a study of T cell responses to AZD1222 COVID-19 vaccine. Study outcomes and limitations: Two AZD1222 doses significantly raised spike-specific TCR breadth and depth over controls. Targets within unmutated variant regions were reportedly found for nearly half of spike-specific TCRs. Clonal diversity was possibly underestimated, and the donors were mostly white British, with more females.

Trimming removed 1 base at V and 0 bases at J, with 10 bases between. Germline V gene lookup returns CDR1 SGHTA and CDR2 FQGNSA. This CDR3 contains 17 residues. The J gene is TRBJ1-6, the V gene TRBV7-2; perhaps TRBD1 as D (5 bases). The clonotype originates from an adult in good health. The sample here was peripheral blood, taken on day 0 of AZD1222 vaccination. As DNA, the CDR3 is TGTGCCAGCAGCTTAGTTGGGGGGGGCTCCTATAATTCACCCCTCCACTTT. Translated: CASSLVGGGSYNSPLHF.